These 19 T cell receptor beta chains originate from one sample sequenced in a study of cytomegalovirus exposure and HLA in healthy donors. The PCR used 60 Vbeta and 13 Jbeta primers. Sequencing was performed with immunoSEQ multiplex PCR; in TCRdb, only in-frame clones are kept and a portion is missing. The sample carries around 150,000 clones, approximately 80% recorded once. Sequences were obtained from PBMCs. Receptor source: a male donor in good health and CMV-seronegative.

The chain joins TRBV11-2 to TRBJ2-1; 11 bases align to TRBD2. This CDR3 region has 15 residues. Germline V CDR1 and CDR2: SGHAT, FQNNGV. The V and J ends lost 5 bases and 8 bases, in that order; junction bases with no gene match: 8. DNA for the CDR3: TGTGCCAGCAGCCCTAGCGGGGGGACTCACTATGAGCAGTTCTTC. Amino acids: CASSPSGGTHYEQFF.

In its sample, this clone was seen once. The junction does not match germline at one end; this may be a read error. The chain couples TRBV7-9 to TRBJ1-5, with a possible D match to TRBD1 (5 bases). Germline assignment: CDR1 SEHNR and CDR2 FQNEAQ (reference sequence). The CDR3 is 17 amino acids. CDR3 loop: CSSSNGRDGTSNQPQHF. The CDR3 coding sequence is TGTTCCAGCAGCAATGGGAGGGATGGGACGAGCAATCAGCCCCAGCATTTT.

The chain couples TRBV2 to TRBJ1-5; maybe TRBD1 (6 bases). This CDR3 spans 14 amino acids. The ends were cut back, 7 bases at V and 2 bases at J, with 12 bases in the middle. Germline CDR1 reads SNHLY; CDR2 reads FYNNEI. DNA of the CDR3: TGTGCCAGCAAGGGGGGGTATGGCAATCAGCCCCAGCATTTT. Protein product: CASKGGYGNQPQHF.

This clone was seen only a few times. This chain uses TRBV19 with TRBJ1-2; D perhaps matches TRBD1 (5 bases). The V end was cut by 2 bases, the J end by 7 bases, with 14 bases between. The CDR3 has 14 residues. Germline V lookup: CDR1 LNHDA, CDR2 SQIVND (reference sequence). The CDR3 region is CASSILGGPGGYTF. In DNA, the CDR3 is TGTGCCAGTAGTATATTGGGGGGACCCGGTGGCTACACCTTC.

The V call is TRBV28, the J call TRBJ1-4, with D unclear. V lost 7 bases and J 5 bases, leaving 23 bases between the germline ends. The CDR3 spans 17 residues. CDR1 and CDR2 (germline): MDHEN, SYDVKM. The CDR3 DNA reads as TGTGCCAGCACTCCCCTTCCGGTTGGGCAGGAAAATGAAAAACTGTTTTTT. Translation: CASTPLPVGQENEKLFF.

The chain has TRBV6-1 and TRBJ2-3; D is possibly TRBD1 (6 bases). Per germline, CDR1 MNHNS and CDR2 SASEGT. The CDR3 covers 14 residues. V shed 4 bases and J shed 0 bases, with 8 bases lying between them. CDR3 nucleotides: TGTGCCAGCAGTGGACAGGTTAGCACAGATACGCAGTATTTT. Residues: CASSGQVSTDTQYF.

The gene calls are TRBV5-1 and TRBJ1-2, with TRBD1 as a possible D gene (5 bases). Trimming removed 4 bases at V and 5 bases at J, with 9 bases between. Germline CDR1 is SGHRS and CDR2 is YFSETQ. The CDR3 covers 12 residues. The CDR3 here is CASSPSGYGYTF. The CDR3, as DNA: TGCGCCAGCAGCCCTTCAGGGTATGGCTACACCTTC.

The chain carries TRBV7-2 and TRBJ2-2; a possible D gene is TRBD1 (5 bases). Germline CDR1 and CDR2: SGHTA and FQGNSA. This CDR3 is 14 amino acids long. Trimming took off 7 bases at V and 1 base at J, with 10 bases between the two ends. The CDR3 coding sequence is TGTGCCAGCACCGCAGGGTGGAACACCGGGGAGCTGTTTTTT. Protein product: CASTAGWNTGELFF.

This rearrangement joins TRBV27 to TRBJ2-3, with 7 positions matching TRBD2. The CDR3 is 19 residues long. Trimming cost V 2 bases and J 3 bases; bases outside gene matches: 17. Per germline, CDR1 MNHEY and CDR2 SMNVEV (reference sequence). Here the CDR3 reads CASSLITTLGGSLTDTQYF. In DNA form, the CDR3 reads TGTGCCAGCAGTTTAATTACAACTCTAGGCGGGAGTTTGACAGATACGCAGTATTTT.

The V call is TRBV6-1, the J call TRBJ2-2; D call uncertain. Trimming cost V 3 bases and J 3 bases, with 8 bases left between them. The germline gives CDR1 MNHNS, CDR2 SASEGT. The CDR3 loop spans 14 amino acids. CDR3 sequence (DNA): TGTGCCAGCAGTGACCGACTCTACACCGGGGAGCTGTTTTTT. Translation gives CASSDRLYTGELFF.

This clone has just one count. The rearrangement links TRBV28 to TRBJ1-2; the D is unclear. Germline V lookup: CDR1 MDHEN, CDR2 SYDVKM. Trimming took 2 bases from V and 7 from J, leaving 11 bases between them. This CDR3 region has 13 residues. In DNA, the CDR3 is TGTGCCAGCAGTTTAGGGGAGGGTGGTGGCTACACCTTC. Residues: CASSLGEGGGYTF.

The CDR3 DNA reads as TGCGCCAGCAGCCAAGATCTCAGGGCGGGGGAGACCCAGTACTTC. The encoded protein is CASSQDLRAGETQYF. This sequence joins TRBV4-3 and TRBJ2-5; the D gene is possibly TRBD2 (6 bases). CDR3 length: 15 residues. Germline V CDR1 and CDR2: LGHNA, YSLEER. The V end lost 0 bases, the J end lost 5 bases, and 13 bases lay between the germline ends.

V is TRBV4-1 and J is TRBJ1-6; 8 bases match TRBD1. Trimming at V came to 2 bases and at J to 5 bases, leaving 2 bases not matched to a gene. CDR1 is MGHRA and CDR2 is YSYEKL in the germline V gene. The CDR3 spans 15 residues. DNA of the CDR3: TGCGCCAGCAGCCAAACAGGGGGGGATAATTCACCCCTCCACTTT. Amino acids: CASSQTGGDNSPLHF.

This clone has a handful of counts. The gene calls are TRBV2 and TRBJ2-4; possibly TRBD1 for D (5 bases). The V gene's germline CDR1 is SNHLY and CDR2 FYNNEI. The germline V and J ends were trimmed by 5 bases and 0 bases, with 11 bases remaining between them. This CDR3 has 15 residues. The CDR3 region is CASSTQTVAKNIQYF. CDR3 bases: TGTGCCAGCAGTACCCAGACAGTAGCCAAAAACATTCAGTACTTC. Full variable domain (outside the CDR3, taken from reference TRBV2 and TRBJ2-4): EPEVTQTPSHQVTQMGQEVILRCVPISNHLYFYWYRQILGQKVEFLVSFYNNEISEKSEIFDDQFSVERPDGSNFTLKIRSTKLEDSAMYFCASSTQTVAKNIQYFGAGTRLSVL.

This CDR3 reads CASSEGVLGGRSYEQYF. CDR3 coding DNA: TGTGCCAGCAGTGAAGGTGTTTTGGGAGGGAGGTCCTACGAGCAGTACTTC. The chain employs TRBV6-1 and TRBJ2-7; TRBD2 agrees at 7 bases. The CDR3 covers 17 residues. The ends lost 1 base at V and 1 base at J; junction bases unmatched: 10. Per the germline V gene, CDR1 is MNHNS and CDR2 is SASEGT.

This rearrangement joins TRBV2 to TRBJ2-2, with TRBD1 as a possible D gene (6 bases). Germline lookup yields CDR1 SNHLY and CDR2 FYNNEI. The CDR3 is made up of 15 amino acids. V lost 3 bases and J lost 7, with 15 bases in between. The CDR3 loop is CASSDFPGDYGELFF. Written as DNA, the CDR3 is TGTGCCAGCAGTGATTTCCCAGGGGATTACGGGGAGCTGTTTTTT.

This rearrangement joins TRBV2 to TRBJ2-1, with 10 bases matching TRBD2. The CDR3 totals 16 residues. The trim removed 5 bases at V and 9 bases at J, leaving 13 bases unmatched. From germline, CDR1 is SNHLY and CDR2 FYNNEI. The CDR3 DNA sequence: TGTGCCAGCAGTCCTAATTTAGCGGGGGGCCCTAGTGAGCAGTTCTTC. Its protein is CASSPNLAGGPSEQFF.

The rearrangement joins TRBV18 to TRBJ2-7, with D hard to call. CDR1 KGHSH and CDR2 LQKENI come from the germline V gene. Trimming left V 3 bases short and J 3 bases short, with 3 bases between. CDR3 length equals 11 residues. The CDR3: CASSPLYEQYF. The CDR3 nucleotides are TGTGCCAGCTCACCTCTCTACGAGCAGTACTTC. Drawing the rest from reference TRBV18 and TRBJ2-7, the complete variable domain is NAGVMQNPRHLVRRRGQEARLRCSPMKGHSHVYWYRQLPEEGLKFMVYLQKENIIDESGMPKERFSAEFPKEGPSILRIQQVVRGDSAAYFCASSPLYEQYFGPGTRLTVT.

The chain recombines TRBV28 with TRBJ2-3; 9 positions match TRBD2. This CDR3 region has 14 residues. Germline lookup yields CDR1 MDHEN and CDR2 SYDVKM. The V gene end was trimmed by 3 bases and the J gene end by 6 bases; junction bases not matched to a gene: 4. CDR3 sequence: CASSLREGGDTQYF. The CDR3 DNA follows: TGTGCCAGCAGTTTGCGGGAGGGGGGGGATACGCAGTATTTT.